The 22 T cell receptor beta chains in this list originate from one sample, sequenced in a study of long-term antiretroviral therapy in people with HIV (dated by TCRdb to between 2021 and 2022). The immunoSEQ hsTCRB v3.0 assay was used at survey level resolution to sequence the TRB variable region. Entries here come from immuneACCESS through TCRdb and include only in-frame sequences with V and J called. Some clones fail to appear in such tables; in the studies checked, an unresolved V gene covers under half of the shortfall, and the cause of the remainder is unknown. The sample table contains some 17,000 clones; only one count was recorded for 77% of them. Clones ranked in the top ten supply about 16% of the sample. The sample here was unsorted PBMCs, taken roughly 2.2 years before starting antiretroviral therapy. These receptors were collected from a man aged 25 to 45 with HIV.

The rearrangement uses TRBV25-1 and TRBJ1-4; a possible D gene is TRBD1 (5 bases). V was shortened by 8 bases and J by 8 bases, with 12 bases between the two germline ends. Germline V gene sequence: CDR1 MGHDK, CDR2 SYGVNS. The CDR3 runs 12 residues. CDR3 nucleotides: TGTGCCAGCGGCCGGGGGAAGGAAAAACTGTTTTTT. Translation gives CASGRGKEKLFF.

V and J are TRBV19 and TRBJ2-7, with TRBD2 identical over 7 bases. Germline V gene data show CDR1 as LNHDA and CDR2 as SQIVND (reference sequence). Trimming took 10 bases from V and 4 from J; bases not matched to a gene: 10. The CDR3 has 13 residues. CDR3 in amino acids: CATQGGNGYEQYF. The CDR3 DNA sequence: TGTGCCACGCAGGGAGGGAATGGGTACGAGCAGTACTTC.

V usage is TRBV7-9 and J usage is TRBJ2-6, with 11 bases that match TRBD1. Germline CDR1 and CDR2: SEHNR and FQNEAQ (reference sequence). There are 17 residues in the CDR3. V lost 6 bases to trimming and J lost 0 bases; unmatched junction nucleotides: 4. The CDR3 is CASRGQGVPSGANVLTF. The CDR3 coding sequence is TGTGCCAGCAGGGGACAGGGGGTACCCTCTGGGGCCAACGTCCTGACTTTC.

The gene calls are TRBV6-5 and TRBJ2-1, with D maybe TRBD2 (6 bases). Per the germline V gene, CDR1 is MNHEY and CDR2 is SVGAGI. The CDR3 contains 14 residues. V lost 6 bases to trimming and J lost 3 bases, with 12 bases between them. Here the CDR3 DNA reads TGTGCCAGCAGGACTAGTCTTCGCTACAATGAGCAGTTCTTC. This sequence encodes CASRTSLRYNEQFF.

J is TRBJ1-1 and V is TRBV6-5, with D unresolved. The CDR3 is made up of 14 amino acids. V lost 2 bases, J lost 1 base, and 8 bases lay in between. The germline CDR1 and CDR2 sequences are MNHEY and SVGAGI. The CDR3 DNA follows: TGTGCCAGCAGTTACGATGGGAGGAACACTGAAGCTTTCTTT. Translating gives CASSYDGRNTEAFF.

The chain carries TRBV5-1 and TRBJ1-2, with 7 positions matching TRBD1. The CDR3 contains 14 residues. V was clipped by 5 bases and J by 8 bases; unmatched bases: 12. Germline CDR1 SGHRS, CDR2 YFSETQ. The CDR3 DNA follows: TGCGCCAGCAGTTCCGACAGGGACATACTCGGCTACACCTTC. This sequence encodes CASSSDRDILGYTF.

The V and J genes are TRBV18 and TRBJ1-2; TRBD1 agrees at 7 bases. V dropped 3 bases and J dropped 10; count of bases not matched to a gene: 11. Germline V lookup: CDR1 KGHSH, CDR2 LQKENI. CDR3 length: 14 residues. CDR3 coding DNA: TGTGCCAGCTCACCCCCGGGACAGCGAAGGGACTACACCTTC. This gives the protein CASSPPGQRRDYTF.

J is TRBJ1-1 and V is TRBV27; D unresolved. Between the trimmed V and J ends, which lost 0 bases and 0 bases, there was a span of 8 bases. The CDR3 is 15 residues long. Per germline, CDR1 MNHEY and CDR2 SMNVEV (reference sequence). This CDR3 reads CASSLSGGLNTEAFF. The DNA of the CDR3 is TGTGCCAGCAGTTTATCCGGCGGATTGAACACTGAAGCTTTCTTT.

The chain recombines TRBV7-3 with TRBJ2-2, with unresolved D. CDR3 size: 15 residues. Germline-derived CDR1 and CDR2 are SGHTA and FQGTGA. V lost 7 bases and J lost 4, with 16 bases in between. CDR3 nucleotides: TGTGCCAGCACGCCCGGGCTTCCCGGCACCGGGGAGCTGTTTTTT. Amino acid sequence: CASTPGLPGTGELFF.

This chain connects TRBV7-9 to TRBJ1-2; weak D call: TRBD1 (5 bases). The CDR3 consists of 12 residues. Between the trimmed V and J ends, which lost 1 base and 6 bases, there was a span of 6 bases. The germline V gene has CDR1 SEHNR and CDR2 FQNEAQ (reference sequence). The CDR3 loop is CASSLGGDGYTF. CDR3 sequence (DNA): TGTGCCAGCAGCTTAGGGGGGGATGGCTACACCTTC.

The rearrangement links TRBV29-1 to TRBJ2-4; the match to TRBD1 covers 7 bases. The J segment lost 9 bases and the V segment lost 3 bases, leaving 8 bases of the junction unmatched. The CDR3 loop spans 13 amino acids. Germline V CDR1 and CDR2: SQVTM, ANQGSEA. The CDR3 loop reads CSVESDRVSIQYF. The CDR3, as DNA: TGCAGCGTTGAGAGTGACAGGGTGTCCATTCAGTACTTC.

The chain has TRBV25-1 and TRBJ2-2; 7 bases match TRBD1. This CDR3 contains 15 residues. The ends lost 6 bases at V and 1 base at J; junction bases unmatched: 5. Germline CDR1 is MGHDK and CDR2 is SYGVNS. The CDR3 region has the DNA TGTGCCAGCAGGCAGACAGGGCAGAACACCGGGGAGCTGTTTTTT. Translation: CASRQTGQNTGELFF.

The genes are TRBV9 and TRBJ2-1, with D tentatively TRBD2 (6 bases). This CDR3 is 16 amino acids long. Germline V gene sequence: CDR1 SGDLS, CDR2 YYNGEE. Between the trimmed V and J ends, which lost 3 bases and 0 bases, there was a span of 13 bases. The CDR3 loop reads CASSAGGGNSYNEQFF. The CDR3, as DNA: TGTGCCAGCAGCGCCGGTGGCGGGAACTCCTACAATGAGCAGTTCTTC. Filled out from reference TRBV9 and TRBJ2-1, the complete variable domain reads DSGVTQTPKHLITATGQRVTLRCSPRSGDLSVYWYQQSLDQGLQFLIQYYNGEERAKGNILERFSAQQFPDLHSELNLSSLELGDSALYFCASSAGGGNSYNEQFFGPGTRLTVL.

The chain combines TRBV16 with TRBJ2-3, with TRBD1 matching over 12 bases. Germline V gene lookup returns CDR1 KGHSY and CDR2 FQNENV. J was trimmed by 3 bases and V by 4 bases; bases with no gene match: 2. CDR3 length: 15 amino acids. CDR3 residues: CASSLGQGATDTQYF. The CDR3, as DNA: TGTGCCAGCAGCCTGGGACAGGGGGCTACAGATACGCAGTATTTT.

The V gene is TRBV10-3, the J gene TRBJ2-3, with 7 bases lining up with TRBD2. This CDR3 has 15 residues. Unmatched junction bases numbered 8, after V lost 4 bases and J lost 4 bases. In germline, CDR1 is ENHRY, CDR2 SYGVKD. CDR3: CAISGRPGGADTQYF. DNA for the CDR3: TGTGCCATCAGTGGGCGGCCGGGAGGAGCAGATACGCAGTATTTT.

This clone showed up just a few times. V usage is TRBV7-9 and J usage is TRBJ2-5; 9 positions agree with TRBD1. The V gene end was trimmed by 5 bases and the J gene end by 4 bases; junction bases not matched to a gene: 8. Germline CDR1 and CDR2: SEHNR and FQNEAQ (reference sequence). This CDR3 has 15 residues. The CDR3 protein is CASSHRDRVPETQYF. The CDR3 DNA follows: TGTGCCAGCAGCCACCGGGACAGGGTCCCAGAGACCCAGTACTTC. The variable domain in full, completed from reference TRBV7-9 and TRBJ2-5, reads DTGVSQNPRHKITKRGQNVTFRCDPISEHNRLYWYRQTLGQGPEFLTYFQNEAQLEKSRLLSDRFSAERPKGSFSTLEIQRTEQGDSAMYLCASSHRDRVPETQYFGPGTRLLVL.

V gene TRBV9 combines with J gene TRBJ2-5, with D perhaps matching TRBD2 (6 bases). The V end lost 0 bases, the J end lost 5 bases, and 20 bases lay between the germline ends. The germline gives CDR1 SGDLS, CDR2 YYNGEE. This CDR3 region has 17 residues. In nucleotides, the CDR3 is TGTGCCAGCAGCGTAGTTGGCGGGACCCCCCTGGAGGAGACCCAGTACTTC. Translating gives CASSVVGGTPLEETQYF.

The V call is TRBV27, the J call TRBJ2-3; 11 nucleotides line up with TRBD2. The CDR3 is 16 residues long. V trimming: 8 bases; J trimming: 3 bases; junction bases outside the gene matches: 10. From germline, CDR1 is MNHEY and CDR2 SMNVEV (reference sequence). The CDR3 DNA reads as TGTGCCAGCCGACCTGGGACTAGCGGATCGACAGATACGCAGTATTTT. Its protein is CASRPGTSGSTDTQYF.

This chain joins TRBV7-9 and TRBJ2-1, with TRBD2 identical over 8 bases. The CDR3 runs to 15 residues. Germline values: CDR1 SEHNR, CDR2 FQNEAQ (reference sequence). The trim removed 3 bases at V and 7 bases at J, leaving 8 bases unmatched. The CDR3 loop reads CASSLGSGSSNEQFF. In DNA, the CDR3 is TGTGCCAGCAGCTTGGGGAGCGGGAGTTCGAATGAGCAGTTCTTC.

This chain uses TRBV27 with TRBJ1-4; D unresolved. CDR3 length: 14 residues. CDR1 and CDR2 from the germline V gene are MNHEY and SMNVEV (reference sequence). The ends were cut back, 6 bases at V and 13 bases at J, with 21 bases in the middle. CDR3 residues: CASSSTPSVALLFF. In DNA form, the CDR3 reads TGTGCCAGCAGCTCGACCCCATCGGTCGCCTTACTGTTTTTT.

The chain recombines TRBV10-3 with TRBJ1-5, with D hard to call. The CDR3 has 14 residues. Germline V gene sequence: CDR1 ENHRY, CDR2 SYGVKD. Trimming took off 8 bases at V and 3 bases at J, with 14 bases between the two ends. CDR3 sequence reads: CAIGSSGNNQPQHF. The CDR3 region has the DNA TGTGCCATCGGGTCTTCGGGGAACAATCAGCCCCAGCATTTT.

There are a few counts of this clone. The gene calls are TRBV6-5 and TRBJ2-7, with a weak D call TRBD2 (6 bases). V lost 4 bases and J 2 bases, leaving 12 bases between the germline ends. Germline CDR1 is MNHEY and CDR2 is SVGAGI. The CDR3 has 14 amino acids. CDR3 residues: CASSWEADPYEQYF. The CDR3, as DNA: TGTGCCAGCAGTTGGGAGGCGGACCCCTACGAGCAGTACTTC.